Each of the 3 T cell receptor beta chains below was sequenced from the same sample in a study of blood T cells in healthy people across ages. With a J-beta primer mix and a sample-barcoded 5' primer, a second PCR ran about 6 to 11 cycles. TCRdb ran MiXCR on the 5' RACE reads and lists one entry per CDR3 protein. This table has about 1.5 million distinct CDR3 sequences, 42% appearing once. The sequencing sample was made of blood. The receptors shown here come from a young woman in good health.

The table lists this clonotype with a few counts. The rearrangement uses TRBV6-2 or TRBV6-3 and TRBJ1-1; 10 positions agree with TRBD1. Trimming removed 4 bases from V and 1 base from J; junction bases left unmatched: 9. Germline V gene lookup returns CDR1 MNHEY and CDR2 SVGEGT. This CDR3 contains 17 residues. The CDR3 is CASSLRRGTGENTEAFF. The DNA for the CDR3 is TGTGCCAGCAGTTTACGAAGAGGGACAGGGGAGAACACTGAAGCTTTCTTT.

The gene calls are TRBV7-9 and TRBJ2-5; unclear D gene. The CDR3 spans 14 residues. Per the germline V gene, CDR1 is SEHNR and CDR2 is FQNEAQ (reference sequence). V was cut by 4 bases and J by 4 bases, with 13 bases left in between. The CDR3 region has the DNA TGTGCCAGCAGCTACAGAGGAGTCACAGAGACCCAGTACTTC. Translation: CASSYRGVTETQYF.

J is TRBJ2-2 and V is TRBV4-2; D is unclear. Germline V CDR1 and CDR2: LGHNA, YNFKEQ. The CDR3 runs to 16 residues. V lost 0 bases to trimming and J lost 4 bases, with 12 bases between them. The CDR3 nucleotides read TGTGCCAGCAGCCAAGAGACGAGAGGCGGCACCGGGGAGCTGTTTTTT. Translated, it gives CASSQETRGGTGELFF.